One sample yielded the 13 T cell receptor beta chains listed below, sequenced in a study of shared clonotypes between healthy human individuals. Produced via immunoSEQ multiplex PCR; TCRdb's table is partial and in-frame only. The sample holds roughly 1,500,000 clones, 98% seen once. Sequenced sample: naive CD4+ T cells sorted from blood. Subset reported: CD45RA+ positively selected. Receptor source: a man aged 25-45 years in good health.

The CDR3, as DNA: TGTGCCAGCAGCCTAGCGGGTACTAGCACAGATACGCAGTATTTT. The encoded protein is CASSLAGTSTDTQYF. The chain uses TRBV9 and TRBJ2-3; 8 nucleotides align to TRBD2. Per germline, CDR1 SGDLS and CDR2 YYNGEE. Unmatched junction bases numbered 4, after V lost 4 bases and J lost 0 bases. This CDR3 comprises 15 residues.

CDR3 protein: CASSLRSGRAYNEQFF. In DNA, the CDR3 is TGTGCCAGCAGCTTGCGGAGCGGGAGGGCCTACAATGAGCAGTTCTTC. The genes are TRBV5-4 and TRBJ2-1; 10 bases agree with TRBD2. Germline V gene lookup returns CDR1 SGHNT and CDR2 YYREEE (reference sequence). V shed 1 base and J 2 bases; nucleotides not matched to a gene: 3. This CDR3 is 16 amino acids long.

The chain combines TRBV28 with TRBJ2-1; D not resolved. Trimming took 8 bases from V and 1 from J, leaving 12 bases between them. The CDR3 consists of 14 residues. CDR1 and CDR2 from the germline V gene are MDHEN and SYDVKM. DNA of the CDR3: TGTGCCAGCCGCTCGACCCTGTCCTACAATGAGCAGTTCTTC. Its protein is CASRSTLSYNEQFF.

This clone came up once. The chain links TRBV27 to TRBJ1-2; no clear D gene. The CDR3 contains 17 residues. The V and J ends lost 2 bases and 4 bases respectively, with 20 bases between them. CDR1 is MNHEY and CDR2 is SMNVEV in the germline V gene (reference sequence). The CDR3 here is CASSLASGTTLSYGYTF. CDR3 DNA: TGTGCCAGCAGTTTAGCCTCGGGCACAACCCTTAGCTATGGCTACACCTTC.

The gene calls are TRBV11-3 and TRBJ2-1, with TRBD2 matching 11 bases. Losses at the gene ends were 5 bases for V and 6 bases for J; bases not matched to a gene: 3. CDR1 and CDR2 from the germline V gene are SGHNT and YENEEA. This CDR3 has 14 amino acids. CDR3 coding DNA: TGTGCCAGCAGCCTTAGCGGGAGGGCCAATGAGCAGTTCTTC. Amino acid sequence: CASSLSGRANEQFF.

This CDR3 reads CASSAWTGRPRYEQYF. The CDR3 bases are TGTGCCAGCAGTGCTTGGACGGGGCGCCCTAGGTACGAGCAGTACTTC. The genes are TRBV28 and TRBJ2-7; D may match TRBD1 or TRBD2 (5 bases each). V was cut by 5 bases and J by 4 bases, with 21 bases left in between. CDR3 length: 16 residues. Germline lookup yields CDR1 MDHEN and CDR2 SYDVKM. The complete variable domain, with remaining parts taken from reference TRBV28 and TRBJ2-7, reads DVKVTQSSRYLVKRTGEKVFLECVQDMDHENMFWYRQDPGLGLRLIYFSYDVKMKEKGDIPEGYSVSREKKERFSLILESASTNQTSMYLCASSAWTGRPRYEQYFGPGTRLTVT.

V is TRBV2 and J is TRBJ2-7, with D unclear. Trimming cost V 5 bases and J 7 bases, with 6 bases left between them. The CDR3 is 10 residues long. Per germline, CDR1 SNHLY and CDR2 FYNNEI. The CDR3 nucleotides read TGTGCCAGCAGTACACCAGAGCAGTACTTC. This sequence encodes CASSTPEQYF.

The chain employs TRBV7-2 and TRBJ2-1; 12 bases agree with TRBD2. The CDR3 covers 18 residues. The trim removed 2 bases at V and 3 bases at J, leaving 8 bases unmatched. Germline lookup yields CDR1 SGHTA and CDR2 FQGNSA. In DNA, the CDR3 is TGTGCCAGCAGCTTAAGGTGGACTAGCGGGGCCTTCTACAATGAGCAGTTCTTC. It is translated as CASSLRWTSGAFYNEQFF.

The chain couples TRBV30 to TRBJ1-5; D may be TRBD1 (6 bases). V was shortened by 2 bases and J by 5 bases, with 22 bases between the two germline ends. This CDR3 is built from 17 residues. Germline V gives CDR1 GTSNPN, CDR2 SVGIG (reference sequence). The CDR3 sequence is CAWSPAGSRGGDQPQHF. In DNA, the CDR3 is TGTGCCTGGAGTCCCGCCGGGAGCAGGGGAGGCGATCAGCCCCAGCATTTT.

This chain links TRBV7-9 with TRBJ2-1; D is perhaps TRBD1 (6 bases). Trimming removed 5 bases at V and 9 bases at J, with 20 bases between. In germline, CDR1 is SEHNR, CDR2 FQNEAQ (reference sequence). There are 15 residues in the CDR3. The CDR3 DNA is TGTGCCAGCAGCCGTGACTTTACCATCAGGGGTGAGCAGTTCTTC. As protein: CASSRDFTIRGEQFF. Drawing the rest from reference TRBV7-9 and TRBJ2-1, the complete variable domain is DTGVSQNPRHKITKRGQNVTFRCDPISEHNRLYWYRQTLGQGPEFLTYFQNEAQLEKSRLLSDRFSAERPKGSFSTLEIQRTEQGDSAMYLCASSRDFTIRGEQFFGPGTRLTVL.

In nucleotides, the CDR3 is TGTGCCAGCAGTGCCTCGTTCGTCACAGATACGCAGTATTTT. Translation gives CASSASFVTDTQYF. The V and J genes are TRBV2 and TRBJ2-3; no firm D call. The germline V gene encodes CDR1 SNHLY and CDR2 FYNNEI. Deletions cut 4 bases from V and 2 bases from J, with 10 bases between. This CDR3 comprises 14 residues.

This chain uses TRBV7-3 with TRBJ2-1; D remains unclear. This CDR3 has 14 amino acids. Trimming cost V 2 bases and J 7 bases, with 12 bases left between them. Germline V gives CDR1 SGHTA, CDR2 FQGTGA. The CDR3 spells CASSLYPSPNEQFF. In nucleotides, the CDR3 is TGTGCCAGCAGCTTATATCCTAGTCCTAATGAGCAGTTCTTC.

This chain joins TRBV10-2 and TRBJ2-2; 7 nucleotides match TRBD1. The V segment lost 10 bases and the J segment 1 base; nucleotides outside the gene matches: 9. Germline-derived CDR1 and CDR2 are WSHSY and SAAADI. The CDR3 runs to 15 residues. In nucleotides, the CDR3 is TGCGCCACCCCCCCGACAGGGAGGAACACCGGGGAGCTGTTTTTT. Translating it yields CATPPTGRNTGELFF.